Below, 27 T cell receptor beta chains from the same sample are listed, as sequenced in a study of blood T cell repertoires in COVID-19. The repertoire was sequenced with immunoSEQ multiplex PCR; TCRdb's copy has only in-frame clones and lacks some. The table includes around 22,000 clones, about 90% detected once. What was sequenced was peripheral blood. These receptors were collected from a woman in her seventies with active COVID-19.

The CDR3 nucleotides are TGTGCCAGTAGTAAGGACAGGGGGCCTCACACAGATACGCAGTATTTT. Translating gives CASSKDRGPHTDTQYF. This chain joins TRBV19 and TRBJ2-3; TRBD1 aligns across 11 bases. Per germline, CDR1 LNHDA and CDR2 SQIVND (reference sequence). The CDR3 runs 16 residues. V dropped 4 bases and J dropped 2; count of bases not matched to a gene: 5.

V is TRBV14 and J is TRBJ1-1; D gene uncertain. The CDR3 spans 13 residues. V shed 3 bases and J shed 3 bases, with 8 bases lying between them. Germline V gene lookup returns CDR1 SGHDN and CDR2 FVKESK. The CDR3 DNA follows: TGTGCCAGCAGCCACAGGTGGTACACTGAAGCTTTCTTT. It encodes CASSHRWYTEAFF. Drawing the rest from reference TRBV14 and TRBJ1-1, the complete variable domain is EAGVTQFPSHSVIEKGQTVTLRCDPISGHDNLYWYRRVMGKEIKFLLHFVKESKQDESGMPNNRFLAERTGGTYSTLKVQPAELEDSGVYFCASSHRWYTEAFFGQGTRLTVV.

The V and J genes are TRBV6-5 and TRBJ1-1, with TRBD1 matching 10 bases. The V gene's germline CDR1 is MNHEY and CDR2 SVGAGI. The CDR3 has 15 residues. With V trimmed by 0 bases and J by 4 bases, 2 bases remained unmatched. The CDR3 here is CASSYSGQGITEAFF. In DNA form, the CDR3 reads TGTGCCAGCAGTTACTCGGGACAGGGGATCACTGAAGCTTTCTTT.

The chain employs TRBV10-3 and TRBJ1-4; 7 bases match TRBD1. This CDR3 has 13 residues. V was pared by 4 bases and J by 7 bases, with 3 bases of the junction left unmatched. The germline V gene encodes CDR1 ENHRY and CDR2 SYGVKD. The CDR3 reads CAISARGSEKLFF. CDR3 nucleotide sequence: TGTGCCATCAGTGCCAGGGGGAGTGAAAAACTGTTTTTT.

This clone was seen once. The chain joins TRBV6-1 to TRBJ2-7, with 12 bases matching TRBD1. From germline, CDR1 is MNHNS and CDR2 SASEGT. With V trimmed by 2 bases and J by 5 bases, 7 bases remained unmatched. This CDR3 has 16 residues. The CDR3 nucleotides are TGTGCCAGCAGTGAAAATCCCGGGACAGGGGGCCACGAGCAGTACTTC. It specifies CASSENPGTGGHEQYF.

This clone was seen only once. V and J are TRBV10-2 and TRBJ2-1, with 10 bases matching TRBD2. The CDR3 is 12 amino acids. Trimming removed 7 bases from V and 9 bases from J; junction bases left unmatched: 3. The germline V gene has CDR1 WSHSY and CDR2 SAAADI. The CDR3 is CASKVAGGEQFF. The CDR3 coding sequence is TGCGCCAGCAAGGTAGCGGGAGGTGAGCAGTTCTTC.

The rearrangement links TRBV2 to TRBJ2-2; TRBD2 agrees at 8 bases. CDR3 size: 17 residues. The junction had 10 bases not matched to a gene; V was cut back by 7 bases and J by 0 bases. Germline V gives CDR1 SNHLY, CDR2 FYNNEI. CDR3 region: CASTRRPGLANTGELFF. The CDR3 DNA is TGTGCCAGCACCCGCCGCCCGGGACTAGCGAACACCGGGGAGCTGTTTTTT.

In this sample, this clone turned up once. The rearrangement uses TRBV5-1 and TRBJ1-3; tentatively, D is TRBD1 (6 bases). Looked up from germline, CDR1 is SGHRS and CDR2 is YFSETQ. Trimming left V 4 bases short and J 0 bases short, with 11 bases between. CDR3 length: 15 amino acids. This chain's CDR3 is CASSPGEPSGNTIYF. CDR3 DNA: TGCGCCAGCAGCCCAGGGGAGCCCTCTGGAAACACCATATATTTT.

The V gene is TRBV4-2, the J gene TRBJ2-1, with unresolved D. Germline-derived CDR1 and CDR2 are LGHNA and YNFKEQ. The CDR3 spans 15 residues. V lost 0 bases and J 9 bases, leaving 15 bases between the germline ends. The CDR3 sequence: CASSQDRVSTGEQFF. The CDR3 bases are TGTGCCAGCAGCCAAGATCGTGTCTCAACGGGTGAGCAGTTCTTC.

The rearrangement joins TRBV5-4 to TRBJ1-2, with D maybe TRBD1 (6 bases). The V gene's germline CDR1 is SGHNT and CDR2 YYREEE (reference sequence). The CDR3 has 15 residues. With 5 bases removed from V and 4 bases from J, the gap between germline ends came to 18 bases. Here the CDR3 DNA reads TGTGCCAGCAGGCCAGACAGGCTCCTCTTCTATGGCTACACCTTC. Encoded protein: CASRPDRLLFYGYTF. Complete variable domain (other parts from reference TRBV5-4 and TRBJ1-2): ETGVTQSPTHLIKTRGQQVTLRCSSQSGHNTVSWYQQALGQGPQFIFQYYREEENGRGNFPPRFSGLQFPNYSSELNVNALELDDSALYLCASRPDRLLFYGYTFGSGTRLTVV.

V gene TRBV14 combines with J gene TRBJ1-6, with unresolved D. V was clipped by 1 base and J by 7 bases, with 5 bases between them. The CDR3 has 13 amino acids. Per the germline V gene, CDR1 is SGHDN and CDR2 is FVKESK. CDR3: CASSQAGNSPLHF. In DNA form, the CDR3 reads TGTGCCAGCAGCCAAGCGGGGAATTCACCCCTCCACTTT.

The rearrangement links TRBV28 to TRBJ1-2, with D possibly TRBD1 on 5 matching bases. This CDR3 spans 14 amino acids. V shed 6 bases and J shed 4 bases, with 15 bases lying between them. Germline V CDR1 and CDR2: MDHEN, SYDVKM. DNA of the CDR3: TGTGCCAGCAGCTCCGGGACTGGACGCTATGGCTACACCTTC. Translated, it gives CASSSGTGRYGYTF.

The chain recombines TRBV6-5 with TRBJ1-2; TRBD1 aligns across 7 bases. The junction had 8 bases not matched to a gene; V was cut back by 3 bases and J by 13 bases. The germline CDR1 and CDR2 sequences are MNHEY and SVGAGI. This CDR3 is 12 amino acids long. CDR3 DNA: TGTGCCAGCAGTTATCCGGGACAGCCCGCCACCTTC. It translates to CASSYPGQPATF.

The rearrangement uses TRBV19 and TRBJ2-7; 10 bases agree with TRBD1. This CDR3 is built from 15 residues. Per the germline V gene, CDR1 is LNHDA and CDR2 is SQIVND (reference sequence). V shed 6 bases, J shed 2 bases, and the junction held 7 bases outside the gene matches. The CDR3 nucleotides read TGTGCCAGTAGCTCCTGGGGACAGGGGACCTACGAGCAGTACTTC. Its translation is CASSSWGQGTYEQYF.

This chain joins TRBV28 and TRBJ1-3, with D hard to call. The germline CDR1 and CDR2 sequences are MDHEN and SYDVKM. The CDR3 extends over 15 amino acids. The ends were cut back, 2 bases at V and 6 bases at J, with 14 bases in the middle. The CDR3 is CASSLGMGEENTIYF. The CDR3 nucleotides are TGTGCCAGCAGTTTAGGGATGGGAGAGGAAAACACCATATATTTT.

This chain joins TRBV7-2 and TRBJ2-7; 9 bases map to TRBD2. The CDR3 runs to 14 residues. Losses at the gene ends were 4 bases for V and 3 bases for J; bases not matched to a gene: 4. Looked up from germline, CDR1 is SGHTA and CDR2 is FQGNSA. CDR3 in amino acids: CASSYSGSVYEQYF. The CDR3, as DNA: TGTGCCAGCAGCTATAGCGGGAGCGTCTACGAGCAGTACTTC.

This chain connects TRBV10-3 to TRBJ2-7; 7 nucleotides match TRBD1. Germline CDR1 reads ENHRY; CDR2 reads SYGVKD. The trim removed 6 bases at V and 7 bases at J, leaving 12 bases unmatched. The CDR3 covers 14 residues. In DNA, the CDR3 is TGTGCCATCAGAAAGGACGTAGGACAGGATGAGCAGTACTTC. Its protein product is CAIRKDVGQDEQYF.

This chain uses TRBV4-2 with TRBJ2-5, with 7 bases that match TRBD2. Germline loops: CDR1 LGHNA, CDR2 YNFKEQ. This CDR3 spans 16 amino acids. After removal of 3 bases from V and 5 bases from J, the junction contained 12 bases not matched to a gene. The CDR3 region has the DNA TGTGCCAGCAGCCAGGGGGGAGGGAGGGCCTTGGAGACCCAGTACTTC. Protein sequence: CASSQGGGRALETQYF.

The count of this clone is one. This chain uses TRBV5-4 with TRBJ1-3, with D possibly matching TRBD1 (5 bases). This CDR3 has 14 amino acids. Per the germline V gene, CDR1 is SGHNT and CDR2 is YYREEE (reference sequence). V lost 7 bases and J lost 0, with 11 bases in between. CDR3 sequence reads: CASGGTSSGNTIYF. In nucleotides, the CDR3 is TGTGCCAGCGGGGGGACCTCCTCTGGAAACACCATATATTTT.

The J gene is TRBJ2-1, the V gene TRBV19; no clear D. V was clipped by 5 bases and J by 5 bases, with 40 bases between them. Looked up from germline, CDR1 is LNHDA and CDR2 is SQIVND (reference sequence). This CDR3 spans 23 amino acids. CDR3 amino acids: CASSETWVGLTWVGFVTDNEQFF. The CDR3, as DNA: TGTGCCAGTAGTGAAACATGGGTTGGGTTGACTTGGGTCGGTTTTGTTACGGACAATGAGCAGTTCTTC. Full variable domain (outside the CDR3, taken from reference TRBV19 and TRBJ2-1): DGGITQSPKYLFRKEGQNVTLSCEQNLNHDAMYWYRQDPGQGLRLIYYSQIVNDFQKGDIAEGYSVSREKKESFPLTVTSAQKNPTAFYLCASSETWVGLTWVGFVTDNEQFFGPGTRLTVL.

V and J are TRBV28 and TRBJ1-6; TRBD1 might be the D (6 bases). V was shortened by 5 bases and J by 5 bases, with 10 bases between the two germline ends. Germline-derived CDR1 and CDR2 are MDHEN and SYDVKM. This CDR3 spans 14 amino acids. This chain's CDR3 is CASSIRQDNSPLHF. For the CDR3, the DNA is TGTGCCAGCAGTATACGACAGGATAATTCACCCCTCCACTTT.

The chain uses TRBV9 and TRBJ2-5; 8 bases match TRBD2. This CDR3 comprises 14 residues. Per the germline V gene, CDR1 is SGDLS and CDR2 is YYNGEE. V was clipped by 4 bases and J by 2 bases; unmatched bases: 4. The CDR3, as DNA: TGTGCCAGCAGCCTCGGACTAGCTCAAGAGACCCAGTACTTC. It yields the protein CASSLGLAQETQYF. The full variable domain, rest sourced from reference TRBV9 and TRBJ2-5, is DSGVTQTPKHLITATGQRVTLRCSPRSGDLSVYWYQQSLDQGLQFLIQYYNGEERAKGNILERFSAQQFPDLHSELNLSSLELGDSALYFCASSLGLAQETQYFGPGTRLLVL.

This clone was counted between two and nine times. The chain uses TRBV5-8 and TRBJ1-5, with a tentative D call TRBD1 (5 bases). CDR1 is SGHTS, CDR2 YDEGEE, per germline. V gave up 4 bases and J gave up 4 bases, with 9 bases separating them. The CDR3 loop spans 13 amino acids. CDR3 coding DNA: TGTGCCAGCAGCGATGACAGAAATCAGCCCCAGCATTTT. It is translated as CASSDDRNQPQHF.

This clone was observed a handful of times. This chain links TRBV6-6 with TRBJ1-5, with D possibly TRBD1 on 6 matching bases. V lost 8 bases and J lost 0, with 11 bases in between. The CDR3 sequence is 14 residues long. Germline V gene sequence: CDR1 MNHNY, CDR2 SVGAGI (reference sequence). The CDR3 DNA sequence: TGTGCCAGCCGTGGACAGTATAGCAATCAGCCCCAGCATTTT. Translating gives CASRGQYSNQPQHF.

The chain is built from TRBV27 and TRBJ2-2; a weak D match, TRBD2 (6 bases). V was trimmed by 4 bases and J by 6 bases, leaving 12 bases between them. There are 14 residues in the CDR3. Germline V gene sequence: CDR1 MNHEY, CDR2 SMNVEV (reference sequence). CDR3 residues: CASSSGLRAGELFF. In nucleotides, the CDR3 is TGTGCCAGCAGTTCGGGACTCAGGGCCGGGGAGCTGTTTTTT.

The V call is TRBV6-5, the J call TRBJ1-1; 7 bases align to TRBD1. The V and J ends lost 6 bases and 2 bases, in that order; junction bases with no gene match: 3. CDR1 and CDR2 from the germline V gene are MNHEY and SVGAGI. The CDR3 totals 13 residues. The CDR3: CASRTGANTEAFF. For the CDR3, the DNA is TGTGCCAGCAGAACAGGGGCTAACACTGAAGCTTTCTTT.

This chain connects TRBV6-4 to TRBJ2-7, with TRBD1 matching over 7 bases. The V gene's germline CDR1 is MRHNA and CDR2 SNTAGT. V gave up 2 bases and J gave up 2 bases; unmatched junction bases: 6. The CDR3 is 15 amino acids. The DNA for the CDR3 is TGTGCCAGCAGTGACGACAGGGCGAAGGCCTACGAGCAGTACTTC. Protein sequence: CASSDDRAKAYEQYF.